The next 22 T cell receptor beta chains were all read from a single sample in a study of OX40 agonist ivuxolimab in advanced cancers. Clones were read by immunoSEQ multiplex PCR, and TCRdb kept only the in-frame ones, dropping some. The top ten clones hold roughly 10% of a sample with about 46,000 clones, approximately 91% of them seen once. The sample here was CD4+ or CD8+ T cells sorted from blood, taken in a trial of the OX40 agonist ivuxolimab. The source is an adult with an advanced solid tumor such as melanoma, head and neck, liver or kidney cancer.

This clone was detected once. The rearrangement links TRBV4-1 to TRBJ2-1; D is uncertain. This CDR3 has 14 residues. Looked up from germline, CDR1 is MGHRA and CDR2 is YSYEKL. Trimming shortened V by 1 base and J by 2 bases, and 6 bases separated the two germline ends. This CDR3 is CASSQGGTYNEQFF. For the CDR3, the DNA is TGCGCCAGCAGCCAAGGGGGAACCTACAATGAGCAGTTCTTC.

CDR3 sequence reads: CATSTSRGAGSYEQYF. In DNA, the CDR3 is TGTGCCACCAGCACTTCAAGGGGGGCCGGCTCCTACGAGCAGTACTTC. The V gene is TRBV15, the J gene TRBJ2-7; D possibly matches TRBD1 or TRBD2 (6 bases each). V lost 4 bases to trimming and J lost 0 bases, with 16 bases between them. Germline V gene lookup returns CDR1 LNHNV and CDR2 YYDKDF (reference sequence). CDR3 length: 16 amino acids.

This chain joins TRBV5-8 and TRBJ2-2; a possible D gene is TRBD1 (7 bases). The CDR3 totals 18 residues. Per the germline V gene, CDR1 is SGHTS and CDR2 is YDEGEE. The V end lost 3 bases, the J end lost 7 bases, and 25 bases lay between the germline ends. CDR3 sequence: CASSSPRIRGRLGGELFF. The CDR3 bases are TGTGCCAGCAGCTCCCCCCGGATCAGGGGGAGGTTGGGCGGGGAGCTGTTTTTT. Looking up the rest from reference TRBV5-8 and TRBJ2-2 gives the full variable domain: EAGVTQSPTHLIKTRGQQATLRCSPISGHTSVYWYQQALGLGLQFLLWYDEGEERNRGNFPPRFSGRQFPNYSSELNVNALELEDSALYLCASSSPRIRGRLGGELFFGEGSRLTVL.

The V gene is TRBV6-1, the J gene TRBJ2-5; 9 nucleotides agree with TRBD2. CDR3 length: 15 amino acids. The germline CDR1 and CDR2 sequences are MNHNS and SASEGT. V dropped 7 bases and J dropped 4; count of bases not matched to a gene: 10. This CDR3 reads CASKSLAGGSETQYF. For the CDR3, the DNA is TGTGCCAGCAAGTCTTTGGCGGGAGGGTCAGAGACCCAGTACTTC.

The chain has TRBV19 and TRBJ2-1; 7 nucleotides match TRBD1. Germline trimming cut 4 bases from V and 0 bases from J; bases unmatched to any gene: 3. Germline V CDR1 and CDR2: LNHDA, SQIVND (reference sequence). The CDR3 spans 15 residues. The CDR3 DNA reads TGTGCCAGTAGTAGGGGACAGAGCTCCTACAATGAGCAGTTCTTC. Amino acids: CASSRGQSSYNEQFF.

The V gene is TRBV6-6, the J gene TRBJ2-7, with D perhaps TRBD1 or TRBD2 (5 bases each). V was shortened by 6 bases and J by 3 bases, with 12 bases between the two germline ends. The CDR3 length is 13 residues. Germline CDR1 and CDR2: MNHNY and SVGAGI (reference sequence). The CDR3 DNA reads TGTGCCAGCAGGGGACCCGGTCTCTACGAGCAGTACTTC. Protein sequence: CASRGPGLYEQYF.

DNA of the CDR3: TGTGCCAGCAGTGACCCGACGAGCCCTGTAAGCACAGATACGCAGTATTTT. Translated: CASSDPTSPVSTDTQYF. The chain recombines TRBV6-1 with TRBJ2-3, with D unresolved. V lost 3 bases to trimming and J lost 0 bases, with 16 bases between them. The germline gives CDR1 MNHNS, CDR2 SASEGT. This CDR3 is built from 17 residues.

J is TRBJ1-4 and V is TRBV30; D possibly corresponds to TRBD1 (5 bases). Trimming took off 3 bases at V and 8 bases at J, with 13 bases between the two ends. Germline V lookup: CDR1 GTSNPN, CDR2 SVGIG (reference sequence). The CDR3 length is 13 residues. The CDR3 DNA is TGTGCCTGGAGGGCGGGGGAAGGAGAAAAACTGTTTTTT. As protein: CAWRAGEGEKLFF.

This chain joins TRBV7-9 and TRBJ2-7, with D perhaps TRBD2 (7 bases). The germline gives CDR1 SEHNR, CDR2 FQNEAQ (reference sequence). The V end lost 7 bases, the J end lost 2 bases, and 12 bases lay between the germline ends. This CDR3 region has 13 residues. CDR3 loop: CASNPGGTYEQYF. CDR3 bases: TGTGCCAGCAACCCGGGGGGCACCTACGAGCAGTACTTC.

CDR3 sequence (DNA): TGTGCCAGCAGTACAAGGGGGGGTGTCTACGAGCAGTACTTC. This encodes CASSTRGGVYEQYF. The V and J genes are TRBV27 and TRBJ2-7, with D perhaps TRBD2 (7 bases). Germline CDR1 reads MNHEY; CDR2 reads SMNVEV (reference sequence). V lost 5 bases and J 3 bases, leaving 14 bases between the germline ends. This CDR3 spans 14 amino acids.

This clone was seen once. The chain's CDR3 is CASSGSSGANVLTF. CDR3 coding DNA: TGCGCCAGCAGCGGGAGCTCTGGGGCCAACGTCCTGACTTTC. The chain couples TRBV4-1 to TRBJ2-6; a possible D gene is TRBD2 (5 bases). CDR3 length equals 14 residues. The V end was cut by 5 bases, the J end by 0 bases, with 5 bases between. Germline assignment: CDR1 MGHRA and CDR2 YSYEKL.

In DNA form, the CDR3 reads TGTGCCAGCAGATCCGTTTATGGTAGCGGGGTGAACCAAGAGACCCAGTACTTC. Translating it yields CASRSVYGSGVNQETQYF. V gene TRBV5-6 combines with J gene TRBJ2-5, with TRBD2 identical over 8 bases. This CDR3 is built from 18 residues. The V segment lost 5 bases and the J segment 0 bases; nucleotides outside the gene matches: 15. CDR1 and CDR2 from the germline V gene are SGHDT and YYEEEE.

The chain is built from TRBV5-4 and TRBJ2-7; TRBD2 matches at 9 bases. There are 14 residues in the CDR3. Germline CDR1 and CDR2: SGHNT and YYREEE (reference sequence). Trimming took 2 bases from V and 8 from J; bases not matched to a gene: 8. The CDR3 loop is CASSFAGGGAQQYF. CDR3 nucleotides: TGTGCCAGCAGCTTTGCCGGCGGGGGGGCCCAGCAGTACTTC. The entire variable domain, with the rest obtained from reference TRBV5-4 and TRBJ2-7, is as follows: ETGVTQSPTHLIKTRGQQVTLRCSSQSGHNTVSWYQQALGQGPQFIFQYYREEENGRGNFPPRFSGLQFPNYSSELNVNALELDDSALYLCASSFAGGGAQQYFGPGTRLTVT.

The CDR3 loop is CASSPTGLPYEQYF. The CDR3 DNA sequence: TGTGCCAGCAGCCCGACAGGGCTCCCCTACGAGCAGTACTTC. The chain combines TRBV4-2 with TRBJ2-7, with 7 bases fitting TRBD1. J was trimmed by 2 bases and V by 4 bases; bases with no gene match: 5. This CDR3 comprises 14 residues. Germline CDR1 LGHNA, CDR2 YNFKEQ.

As for this clone: Lacking the conserved final phenylalanine or tryptophan, this CDR3 likely reflects a read error. The gene calls are TRBV4-3 and TRBJ1-2; a weak D match, TRBD1 (5 bases). V lost 1 base, J lost 4 bases, and 13 bases lay in between. Germline V gene sequence: CDR1 LGHNA, CDR2 YSLEER. The CDR3 is 15 amino acids. This CDR3 reads CASSQVLTVRYGYTL. The CDR3 bases are TGCGCCAGCAGCCAAGTATTGACAGTTCGCTATGGCTACACCCTC.

The V call is TRBV13, the J call TRBJ2-3, with 14 positions matching TRBD2. Germline-derived CDR1 and CDR2 are PRHDT and FYEKMQ (reference sequence). This CDR3 comprises 18 residues. J gave up 3 bases and V 5 bases, and 10 bases lay outside the gene matches. The chain's CDR3 is CASSPGLAGGISTDTQYF. CDR3 nucleotide sequence: TGTGCCAGCAGCCCCGGACTAGCGGGAGGAATTAGTACAGATACGCAGTATTTT.

This sequence joins TRBV27 and TRBJ1-1, with TRBD1 as a possible D gene (5 bases). V lost 6 bases, J lost 7 bases, and 15 bases lay in between. The CDR3 has 13 amino acids. CDR1 is MNHEY, CDR2 SMNVEV, per germline (reference sequence). The CDR3 region is CASRLQVGLEAFF. As DNA, the CDR3 is TGTGCCAGCAGATTACAGGTTGGACTTGAAGCTTTCTTT.

The rearrangement links TRBV6-6 to TRBJ1-2; no clear D gene. The germline gives CDR1 MNHNY, CDR2 SVGAGI (reference sequence). V was pared by 1 base and J by 9 bases, with 9 bases between. The CDR3 is made up of 12 amino acids. CDR3 protein: CASSYLGSSYTF. The CDR3 coding sequence is TGTGCCAGCAGTTACTTAGGTTCGAGCTACACCTTC.

This chain uses TRBV28 with TRBJ1-6; D unclear. This CDR3 is 14 amino acids long. The V end lost 2 bases, the J end lost 7 bases, and 9 bases lay between the germline ends. Germline CDR1 reads MDHEN; CDR2 reads SYDVKM. CDR3 DNA: TGTGCCAGCAGTTTACGTCCCAGAAATTCACCCCTCCACTTT. As protein: CASSLRPRNSPLHF.

Concerning this clone itself: One end of the junction does not line up with germline, which may come from a read error. The chain is built from TRBV7-7 and TRBJ2-3; no clear D gene. From germline, CDR1 is SSHAT and CDR2 FNYEAQ (reference sequence). The CDR3 totals 16 residues. Here the CDR3 reads CASSLHFTELTDTQYF. CDR3 nucleotides: TGTGCTAGCAGCTTACATTTTACAGAACTCACAGATACGCAGTATTTT.

The rearrangement links TRBV7-9 to TRBJ2-7; 7 bases align to TRBD1. This CDR3 has 15 residues. V lost 5 bases to trimming and J lost 2 bases; unmatched junction nucleotides: 9. Germline loops: CDR1 SEHNR, CDR2 FQNEAQ (reference sequence). The CDR3 bases are TGTGCCAGCAGCCGGGGACAGCGGAACCCCTACGAGCAGTACTTC. Translating gives CASSRGQRNPYEQYF. Complete variable domain (other parts from reference TRBV7-9 and TRBJ2-7): DTGVSQNPRHKITKRGQNVTFRCDPISEHNRLYWYRQTLGQGPEFLTYFQNEAQLEKSRLLSDRFSAERPKGSFSTLEIQRTEQGDSAMYLCASSRGQRNPYEQYFGPGTRLTVT.

The chain recombines TRBV6-5 with TRBJ2-2; no reliable D call. The length of the CDR3 is 13 residues. V lost 6 bases to trimming and J lost 7 bases, with 12 bases between them. Germline CDR1 is MNHEY and CDR2 is SVGAGI. The CDR3 region has the DNA TGTGCCAGCAGAGGACCCGAGGTCGGGGAGCTGTTTTTT. This encodes CASRGPEVGELFF.